These 27 T cell receptor beta chains originate from one sample sequenced in a study of STAT5B mutations in CD4+ large granular lymphocyte leukemia. Produced via immunoSEQ multiplex PCR; TCRdb's table is partial and in-frame only. This table has 30,000 to 40,000 clones, 69% appearing once. The sample comprised CD4+ T cells from blood buffy coats. The receptors were gathered from a human donor in good health.

This clone was detected a few times. This chain connects TRBV30 to TRBJ2-3; 11 bases are a match to TRBD2. The CDR3 is 16 amino acids. Germline trimming cut 3 bases from V and 1 base from J; bases unmatched to any gene: 6. Germline values: CDR1 GTSNPN, CDR2 SVGIG (reference sequence). CDR3 sequence: CAWSPGTSGRTDTQYF. The CDR3, as DNA: TGTGCCTGGAGCCCTGGGACTAGCGGCCGCACAGATACGCAGTATTTT.

This sequence joins TRBV7-8 and TRBJ1-1; D uncertain. The CDR3 totals 16 residues. V shed 3 bases and J shed 3 bases, with 17 bases lying between them. Germline lookup yields CDR1 SGHVS and CDR2 FQNEAQ. Here the CDR3 DNA reads TGTGCCAGCAGCTTTTACGGGGTAAACGGGGACACTGAAGCTTTCTTT. Amino acid sequence: CASSFYGVNGDTEAFF.

The chain joins TRBV7-2 to TRBJ2-1; 7 bases fit TRBD2. Looked up from germline, CDR1 is SGHTA and CDR2 is FQGNSA. With 3 bases clipped from V and 4 bases from J, the junction kept 6 bases outside the gene matches. The CDR3 runs 15 residues. This CDR3 reads CASSFGLGEYNEQFF. The CDR3 DNA reads TGTGCCAGCAGCTTCGGACTAGGGGAATACAATGAGCAGTTCTTC.

This chain links TRBV6-1 with TRBJ1-1, with D possibly matching TRBD1 (5 bases). From germline, CDR1 is MNHNS and CDR2 SASEGT. V lost 5 bases and J 5 bases, leaving 12 bases between the germline ends. The CDR3 extends over 13 amino acids. In DNA form, the CDR3 reads TGTGCCAGCAGTCTAGACGGGGGGACTGAAGCTTTCTTT. Translated, it gives CASSLDGGTEAFF.

The V call is TRBV18, the J call TRBJ1-3, with a weak D call TRBD1 (6 bases). This CDR3 is 18 amino acids long. The germline CDR1 and CDR2 sequences are KGHSH and LQKENI. Trimming removed 2 bases from V and 0 bases from J, with 17 bases in between. CDR3 amino acids: CASSPNGQTTGSGNTIYF. The CDR3 DNA is TGTGCCAGCTCACCAAACGGACAGACGACCGGCTCTGGAAACACCATATATTTT.

This chain connects TRBV5-6 to TRBJ1-2; no definite D call. There are 12 residues in the CDR3. V gave up 1 base and J gave up 4 bases, with 5 bases separating them. Germline V gene lookup returns CDR1 SGHDT and CDR2 YYEEEE. CDR3 protein: CASSLSGYGYTF. DNA for the CDR3: TGTGCCAGCAGCTTGTCGGGCTATGGCTACACCTTC.

The chain couples TRBV5-1 to TRBJ2-1; D is undetermined. The CDR3 has 16 residues. Germline values: CDR1 SGHRS, CDR2 YFSETQ. V lost 6 bases, J lost 0 bases, and 16 bases lay in between. The CDR3 loop is CASTPAGRSSYNEQFF. CDR3 in DNA: TGCGCCAGCACCCCGGCTGGTCGAAGCTCCTACAATGAGCAGTTCTTC. Full variable domain (rest looked up from reference TRBV5-1 and TRBJ2-1): KAGVTQTPRYLIKTRGQQVTLSCSPISGHRSVSWYQQTPGQGLQFLFEYFSETQRNKGNFPGRFSGRQFSNSRSEMNVSTLELGDSALYLCASTPAGRSSYNEQFFGPGTRLTVL.

This chain joins TRBV7-3 and TRBJ2-1; D may match TRBD1 or TRBD2 (5 bases each). Germline assignment: CDR1 SGHTA and CDR2 FQGTGA. The length of the CDR3 is 18 residues. Trimming shortened V by 5 bases and J by 9 bases, and 29 bases separated the two germline ends. The CDR3 reads CASSALGGHRATVGEQFF. The DNA for the CDR3 is TGTGCCAGCAGCGCATTAGGAGGACACCGGGCGACGGTGGGTGAGCAGTTCTTC.

The chain carries TRBV5-6 and TRBJ1-2, with unresolved D. The germline V gene encodes CDR1 SGHDT and CDR2 YYEEEE. This CDR3 is 14 amino acids long. V lost 4 bases and J 7 bases, leaving 17 bases between the germline ends. The CDR3 nucleotides are TGTGCCAGCAGCGTGCGTCAAAGTCTGGGTGGCTACACCTTC. It codes for CASSVRQSLGGYTF.

This chain connects TRBV6-6 to TRBJ2-2; 9 bases agree with TRBD1. Trimming at V came to 2 bases and at J to 5 bases, leaving 3 bases not matched to a gene. CDR1 is MNHNY and CDR2 is SVGAGI in the germline V gene (reference sequence). This CDR3 has 15 residues. The CDR3 DNA sequence: TGTGCCAGCAGTTACGGACAGGGGTGGACCGGGGAGCTGTTTTTT. Translation: CASSYGQGWTGELFF.

The chain uses TRBV6-5 and TRBJ1-2; TRBD1 matches at 7 bases. CDR3 length: 15 amino acids. J gave up 4 bases and V 0 bases, and 5 bases lay outside the gene matches. The germline gives CDR1 MNHEY, CDR2 SVGAGI. CDR3 DNA sequence: TGTGCCAGCAGTTACTCGGGACAGATGTCCTATGGCTACACCTTC. Translating gives CASSYSGQMSYGYTF.

This rearrangement joins TRBV7-9 to TRBJ2-5; a possible D gene is TRBD2 (5 bases). The CDR3 extends over 15 amino acids. V shed 5 bases and J shed 4 bases, with 17 bases lying between them. Germline CDR1 is SEHNR and CDR2 is FQNEAQ (reference sequence). The CDR3 loop is CASSTLGIGGETQYF. The CDR3 region has the DNA TGTGCCAGCAGCACATTAGGGATTGGAGGAGAGACCCAGTACTTC.

The chain combines TRBV5-1 with TRBJ2-5; the D is unclear. V lost 4 bases and J 1 base, leaving 14 bases between the germline ends. Germline CDR1 SGHRS, CDR2 YFSETQ. The CDR3 contains 15 residues. The CDR3 nucleotides are TGCGCCAGCAGCCCCACACCAACGACCCAAGAGACCCAGTACTTC. It encodes CASSPTPTTQETQYF.

This chain joins TRBV18 and TRBJ2-5; 11 positions match TRBD2. V shed 3 bases, J shed 6 bases, and the junction held 3 bases outside the gene matches. CDR1 is KGHSH and CDR2 is LQKENI in the germline V gene. The CDR3 covers 14 residues. The CDR3 DNA follows: TGTGCCAGCTCACCGACTAGCGGGGCGAAGACCCAGTACTTC. Translation: CASSPTSGAKTQYF.

In this sample, this clone turned up a few times. The rearrangement joins TRBV29-1 to TRBJ1-1; no clear D gene. Germline CDR1 is SQVTM and CDR2 is ANQGSEA. The ends were cut back, 2 bases at V and 8 bases at J, with 6 bases in the middle. This CDR3 region has 10 residues. Written as DNA, the CDR3 is TGCAGCGTTGAAACAGCCGAAGCTTTCTTT. Its protein product is CSVETAEAFF. Using reference TRBV29-1 and TRBJ1-1 for the parts outside the CDR3, the full variable domain is SAVISQKPSRDICQRGTSLTIQCQVDSQVTMMFWYRQQPGQSLTLIATANQGSEATYESGFVIDKFPISRPNLTFSTLTVSNMSPEDSSIYLCSVETAEAFFGQGTRLTVV.

The V call is TRBV19, the J call TRBJ2-7; D might be TRBD2 (6 bases). V gave up 5 bases and J gave up 5 bases, with 13 bases separating them. There are 13 residues in the CDR3. Germline V gene lookup returns CDR1 LNHDA and CDR2 SQIVND (reference sequence). CDR3 sequence (DNA): TGTGCCAGTAGTGGGCGGGGTTCGGACGAGCAGTACTTC. Protein product: CASSGRGSDEQYF.

This clone was seen only a few times. The chain uses TRBV19 and TRBJ1-1; D gene ambiguous. CDR3 length equals 12 residues. Germline-derived CDR1 and CDR2 are LNHDA and SQIVND (reference sequence). The V gene lost 6 bases and the J gene lost 1 base, with 6 bases spanning the gap. CDR3 DNA: TGTGCCAGTAGGGCAGGGAACACTGAAGCTTTCTTT. Amino acid sequence: CASRAGNTEAFF. Drawing the rest from reference TRBV19 and TRBJ1-1, the complete variable domain is DGGITQSPKYLFRKEGQNVTLSCEQNLNHDAMYWYRQDPGQGLRLIYYSQIVNDFQKGDIAEGYSVSREKKESFPLTVTSAQKNPTAFYLCASRAGNTEAFFGQGTRLTVV.

This chain links TRBV6-6 with TRBJ2-7, with 10 bases lining up with TRBD1. The CDR3 spans 16 residues. The V gene's germline CDR1 is MNHNY and CDR2 SVGAGI (reference sequence). V lost 6 bases to trimming and J lost 1 base; unmatched junction nucleotides: 9. The CDR3 loop reads CASRPYGQGGSYEQYF. For the CDR3, the DNA is TGTGCCAGCAGACCCTACGGACAGGGGGGGTCCTACGAGCAGTACTTC.

This chain connects TRBV7-6 to TRBJ2-3; 9 nucleotides match TRBD1. The CDR3 length is 15 residues. The junction had 4 bases not matched to a gene; V was cut back by 0 bases and J by 6 bases. The germline V gene encodes CDR1 SGHVS and CDR2 FNYEAQ. CDR3 in amino acids: CASSLAGTGTDTQYF. CDR3 coding DNA: TGTGCCAGCAGCTTAGCGGGGACAGGGACCGATACGCAGTATTTT.

The genes are TRBV9 and TRBJ2-7; D not certain. CDR3 size: 13 residues. Germline V gene data show CDR1 as SGDLS and CDR2 as YYNGEE. V was cut by 4 bases and J by 6 bases, with 14 bases left in between. CDR3 sequence (DNA): TGTGCCAGCAGCCTAGAATGGGTTGGCGAGCAGTACTTC. This translates into CASSLEWVGEQYF.

V gene TRBV6-5 combines with J gene TRBJ2-7; no clear D gene. Trimming cost V 4 bases and J 4 bases, with 17 bases left between them. Germline V lookup: CDR1 MNHEY, CDR2 SVGAGI. The CDR3 consists of 15 residues. CDR3 in amino acids: CASSSPGLGRYEQYF. The CDR3 nucleotides are TGTGCCAGCAGTTCGCCTGGCCTTGGTAGATACGAGCAGTACTTC.

Only a few counts were recorded for this clone. The V call is TRBV10-1, the J call TRBJ2-5; TRBD2 aligns across 8 bases. Trimming cost V 3 bases and J 5 bases; bases outside gene matches: 11. Germline loops: CDR1 WNHNN, CDR2 SYGVQD (reference sequence). The CDR3 totals 16 residues. In DNA, the CDR3 is TGCGCCAGCAGTGAATCTAGCGGGCGACTCGGGGAGACCCAGTACTTC. It translates to CASSESSGRLGETQYF.

CDR3 in DNA: TGTGCCAGCAGCAGGGGGGGCACTGAAGCTTTCTTT. Translated, it gives CASSRGGTEAFF. V usage is TRBV6-1 and J usage is TRBJ1-1, with 7 bases identical to TRBD1. Trimming at V came to 6 bases and at J to 4 bases, leaving 2 bases not matched to a gene. Germline V gives CDR1 MNHNS, CDR2 SASEGT. The CDR3 spans 12 residues.

The chain combines TRBV11-2 with TRBJ1-5, with D uncertain. V dropped 8 bases and J dropped 2 bases, with 10 bases sitting between them. This CDR3 has 13 residues. In germline, CDR1 is SGHAT, CDR2 FQNNGV. Here the CDR3 reads CASSTDGNQPQHF. The CDR3 DNA reads as TGTGCCAGCTCAACGGACGGCAATCAGCCCCAGCATTTT.

The rearrangement joins TRBV5-5 to TRBJ1-2; tentatively, D is TRBD1 (6 bases). The CDR3 extends over 15 amino acids. CDR1 and CDR2 from the germline V gene are SGHKS and YYEKEE (reference sequence). V shed 6 bases and J shed 5 bases, with 20 bases lying between them. The CDR3 loop is CASIYRAGVGYGYTF. CDR3 sequence (DNA): TGTGCCAGCATCTATAGAGCAGGGGTGGGGTATGGCTACACCTTC.

This clone has just a few counts. The genes are TRBV30 and TRBJ2-7, with 7 bases lining up with TRBD2. The CDR3 contains 13 residues. The ends lost 4 bases at V and 3 bases at J; junction bases unmatched: 6. Germline V gives CDR1 GTSNPN, CDR2 SVGIG (reference sequence). The CDR3 spells CAWILSGGYEQYF. CDR3 bases: TGTGCCTGGATTCTTTCGGGGGGCTACGAGCAGTACTTC.

The chain has TRBV11-3 and TRBJ2-5; 9 bases line up with TRBD2. The CDR3 consists of 16 residues. Trimming at V came to 5 bases and at J to 5 bases, leaving 12 bases not matched to a gene. Looked up from germline, CDR1 is SGHNT and CDR2 is YENEEA. The CDR3 sequence: CASSPGTSLRGETQYF. CDR3 sequence (DNA): TGTGCCAGCAGCCCGGGGACTAGCTTGCGGGGGGAGACCCAGTACTTC.